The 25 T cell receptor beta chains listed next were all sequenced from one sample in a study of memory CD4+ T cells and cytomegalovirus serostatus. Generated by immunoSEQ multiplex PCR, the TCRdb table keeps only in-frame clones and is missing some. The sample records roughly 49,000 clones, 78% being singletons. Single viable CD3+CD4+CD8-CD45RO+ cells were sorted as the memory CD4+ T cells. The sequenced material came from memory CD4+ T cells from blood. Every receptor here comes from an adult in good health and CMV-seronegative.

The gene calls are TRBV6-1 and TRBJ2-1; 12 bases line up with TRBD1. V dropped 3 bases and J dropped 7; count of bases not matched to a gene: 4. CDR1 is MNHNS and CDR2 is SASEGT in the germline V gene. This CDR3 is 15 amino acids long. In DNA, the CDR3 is TGTGCCAGCAGTGAGGGGACAGGGGGCTGGAATGAGCAGTTCTTC. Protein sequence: CASSEGTGGWNEQFF.

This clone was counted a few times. The CDR3 DNA sequence: TGTGCCAGCAGTGTTCGTGCAGGGGGCGACTATGGCTACACCTTC. This codes for CASSVRAGGDYGYTF. This chain links TRBV6-1 with TRBJ1-2, with 8 positions matching TRBD1. Trimming cost V 4 bases and J 3 bases; bases outside gene matches: 7. Per germline, CDR1 MNHNS and CDR2 SASEGT. CDR3 size: 15 residues.

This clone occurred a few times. The CDR3: CASSASLQSRAFF. The CDR3, as DNA: TGTGCCAGCAGTGCTTCCCTTCAGAGCAGAGCTTTCTTT. This chain uses TRBV6-4 with TRBJ1-1; D gene uncertain. V lost 4 bases, J lost 10 bases, and 16 bases lay in between. Per germline, CDR1 MRHNA and CDR2 SNTAGT. The CDR3 consists of 13 residues.

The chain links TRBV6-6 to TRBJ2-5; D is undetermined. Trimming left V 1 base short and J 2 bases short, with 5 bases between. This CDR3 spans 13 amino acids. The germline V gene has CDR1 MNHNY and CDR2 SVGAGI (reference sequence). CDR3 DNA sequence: TGTGCCAGCAGTTACTGGGATCAAGAGACCCAGTACTTC. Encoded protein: CASSYWDQETQYF.

CDR3 nucleotide sequence: TGTGCCAGCAGCTTAGATTACGAAAATGAGCAGTTCTTC. Its translation: CASSLDYENEQFF. The chain couples TRBV7-2 to TRBJ2-1; D remains unclear. CDR3 length: 13 amino acids. CDR1 SGHTA and CDR2 FQGNSA come from the germline V gene. V shed 1 base and J shed 7 bases, with 8 bases lying between them.

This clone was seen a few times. The DNA for the CDR3 is TGTGCCCGAGATATGAGGGGACGTCATGGCTACACCTTC. Protein sequence: CARDMRGRHGYTF. J is TRBJ1-2 and V is TRBV30; tentative D call: TRBD1 (5 bases). CDR1 is GTSNPN and CDR2 is SVGIG in the germline V gene (reference sequence). The V end lost 8 bases, the J end lost 6 bases, and 19 bases lay between the germline ends. This CDR3 has 13 amino acids.

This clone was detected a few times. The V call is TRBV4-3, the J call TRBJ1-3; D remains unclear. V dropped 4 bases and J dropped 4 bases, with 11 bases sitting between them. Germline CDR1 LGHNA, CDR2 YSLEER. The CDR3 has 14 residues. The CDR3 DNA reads TGCGCCAGCAGCCCCTTCTATCTAGGAAACACCATATATTTT. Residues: CASSPFYLGNTIYF.

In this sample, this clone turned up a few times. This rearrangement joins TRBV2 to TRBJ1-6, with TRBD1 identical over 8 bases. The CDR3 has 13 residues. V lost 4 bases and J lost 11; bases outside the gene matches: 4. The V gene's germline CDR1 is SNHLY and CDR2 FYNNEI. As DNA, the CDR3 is TGTGCCAGCAGTGCAGGGGGCTGGCCACCCCTCCACTTT. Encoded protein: CASSAGGWPPLHF.

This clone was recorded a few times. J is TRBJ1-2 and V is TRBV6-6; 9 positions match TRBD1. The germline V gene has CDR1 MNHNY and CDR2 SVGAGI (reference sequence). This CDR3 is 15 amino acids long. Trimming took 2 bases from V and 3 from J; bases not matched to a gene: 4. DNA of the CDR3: TGTGCCAGCAGTTACCCTCGGGACAGGGACTATGGCTACACCTTC. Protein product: CASSYPRDRDYGYTF.

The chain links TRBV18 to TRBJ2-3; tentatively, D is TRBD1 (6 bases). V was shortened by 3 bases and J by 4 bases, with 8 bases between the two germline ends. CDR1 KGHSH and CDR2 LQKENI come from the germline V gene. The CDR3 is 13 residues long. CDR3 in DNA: TGTGCCAGCTCACCTCGACAGGCAGATACGCAGTATTTT. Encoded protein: CASSPRQADTQYF. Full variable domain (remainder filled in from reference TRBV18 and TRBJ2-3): NAGVMQNPRHLVRRRGQEARLRCSPMKGHSHVYWYRQLPEEGLKFMVYLQKENIIDESGMPKERFSAEFPKEGPSILRIQQVVRGDSAAYFCASSPRQADTQYFGPGTRLTVL.

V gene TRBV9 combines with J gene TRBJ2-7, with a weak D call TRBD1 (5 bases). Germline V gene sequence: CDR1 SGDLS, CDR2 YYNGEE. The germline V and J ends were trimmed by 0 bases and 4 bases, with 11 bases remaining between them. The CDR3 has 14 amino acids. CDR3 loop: CASSVGDRDYEQYF. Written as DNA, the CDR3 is TGTGCCAGCAGCGTAGGAGACAGAGATTACGAGCAGTACTTC. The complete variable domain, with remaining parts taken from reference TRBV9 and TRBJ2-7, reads DSGVTQTPKHLITATGQRVTLRCSPRSGDLSVYWYQQSLDQGLQFLIQYYNGEERAKGNILERFSAQQFPDLHSELNLSSLELGDSALYFCASSVGDRDYEQYFGPGTRLTVT.

CDR3 protein: CASIGEGRNSPLHF. Here the CDR3 DNA reads TGTGCCAGCATTGGGGAGGGCAGAAATTCACCCCTCCACTTT. The chain recombines TRBV2 with TRBJ1-6, with D uncertain. CDR3 size: 14 residues. The V end was cut by 7 bases, the J end by 7 bases, with 14 bases between. Germline CDR1 reads SNHLY; CDR2 reads FYNNEI.

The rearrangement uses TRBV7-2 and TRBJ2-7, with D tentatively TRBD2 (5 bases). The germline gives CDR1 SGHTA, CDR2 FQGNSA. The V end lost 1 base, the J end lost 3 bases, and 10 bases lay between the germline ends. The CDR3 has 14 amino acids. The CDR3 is CASSLGGSYYEQYF. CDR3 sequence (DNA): TGTGCCAGCAGCTTAGGAGGGTCTTACTACGAGCAGTACTTC.

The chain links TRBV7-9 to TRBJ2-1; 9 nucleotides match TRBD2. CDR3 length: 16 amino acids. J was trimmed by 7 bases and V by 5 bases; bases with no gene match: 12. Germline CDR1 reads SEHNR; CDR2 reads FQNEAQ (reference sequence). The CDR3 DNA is TGTGCCAGCAGCCAGCTAGGGAGCGGGGGGCAAAATGAGCAGTTCTTC. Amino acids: CASSQLGSGGQNEQFF.

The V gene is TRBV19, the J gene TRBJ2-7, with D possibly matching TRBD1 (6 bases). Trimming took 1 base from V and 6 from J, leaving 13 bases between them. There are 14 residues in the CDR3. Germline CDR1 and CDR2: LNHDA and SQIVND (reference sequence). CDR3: CASSIVGASREQYF. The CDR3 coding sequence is TGTGCCAGTAGTATAGTGGGGGCCTCTCGCGAGCAGTACTTC.

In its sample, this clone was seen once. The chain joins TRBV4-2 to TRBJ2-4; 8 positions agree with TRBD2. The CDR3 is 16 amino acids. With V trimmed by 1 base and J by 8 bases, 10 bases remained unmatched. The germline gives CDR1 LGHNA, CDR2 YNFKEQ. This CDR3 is CASSQAGGDSKYIQYF. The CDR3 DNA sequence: TGTGCCAGCAGCCAAGCGGGGGGGGATTCTAAGTACATTCAGTACTTC.

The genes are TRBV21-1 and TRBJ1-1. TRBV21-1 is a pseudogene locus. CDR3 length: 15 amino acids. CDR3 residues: CASSKTPLGDTEAFF. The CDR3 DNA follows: TGTGCCAGCAGCAAAACCCCCCTGGGGGACACTGAAGCTTTCTTT.

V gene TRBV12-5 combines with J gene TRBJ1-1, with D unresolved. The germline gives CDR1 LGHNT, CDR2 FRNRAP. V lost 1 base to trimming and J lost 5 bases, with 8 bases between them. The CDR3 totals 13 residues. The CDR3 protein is CASGLDSKTEAFF. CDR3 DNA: TGTGCTAGTGGTTTGGACTCGAAGACTGAAGCTTTCTTT.

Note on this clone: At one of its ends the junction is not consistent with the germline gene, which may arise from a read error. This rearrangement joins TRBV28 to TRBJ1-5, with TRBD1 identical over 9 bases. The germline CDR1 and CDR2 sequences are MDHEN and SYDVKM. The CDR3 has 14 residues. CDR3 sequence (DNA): TGCGTCTCACAGGGGGCACATGGCAATCAGCCCCAGCATTTT. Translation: CVSQGAHGNQPQHF.

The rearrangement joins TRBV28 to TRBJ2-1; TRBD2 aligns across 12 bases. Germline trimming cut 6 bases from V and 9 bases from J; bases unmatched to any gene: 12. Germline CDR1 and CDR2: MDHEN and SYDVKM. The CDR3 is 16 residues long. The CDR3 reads CASRTQWLAGGREQFF. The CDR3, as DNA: TGTGCCAGCAGAACGCAGTGGCTAGCGGGGGGGCGTGAGCAGTTCTTC.

CDR3 sequence: CASGRMGRSEGYTF. The CDR3 bases are TGTGCCAGCGGAAGAATGGGACGGTCGGAGGGCTACACCTTC. V is TRBV7-3 and J is TRBJ1-2; tentatively, D is TRBD1 (5 bases). Trimming stripped 8 bases from V and 8 bases from J, with 21 bases between. CDR1 is SGHTA, CDR2 FQGTGA, per germline. This CDR3 comprises 14 residues.

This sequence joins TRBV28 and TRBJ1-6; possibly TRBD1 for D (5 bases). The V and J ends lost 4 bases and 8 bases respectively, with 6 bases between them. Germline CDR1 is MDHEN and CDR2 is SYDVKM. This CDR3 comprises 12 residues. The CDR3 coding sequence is TGTGCCAGCAGTTCGACAGATTCACCCCTCCACTTT. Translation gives CASSSTDSPLHF.

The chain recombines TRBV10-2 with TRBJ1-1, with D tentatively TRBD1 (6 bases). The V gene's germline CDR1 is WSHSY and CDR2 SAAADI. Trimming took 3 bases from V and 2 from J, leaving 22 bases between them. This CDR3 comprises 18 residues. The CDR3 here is CASSENAGETFVNTEAFF. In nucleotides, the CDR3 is TGCGCCAGCAGTGAAAATGCAGGGGAGACGTTTGTTAACACTGAAGCTTTCTTT.

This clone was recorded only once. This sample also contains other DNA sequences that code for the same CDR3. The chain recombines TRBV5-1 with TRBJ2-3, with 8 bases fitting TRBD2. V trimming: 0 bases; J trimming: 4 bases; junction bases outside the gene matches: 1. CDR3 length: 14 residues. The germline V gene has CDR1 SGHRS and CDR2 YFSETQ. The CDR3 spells CASSLGSGADTQYF. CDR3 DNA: TGCGCCAGCAGCTTGGGTAGCGGGGCAGATACGCAGTATTTT. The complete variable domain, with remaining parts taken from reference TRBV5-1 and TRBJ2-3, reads KAGVTQTPRYLIKTRGQQVTLSCSPISGHRSVSWYQQTPGQGLQFLFEYFSETQRNKGNFPGRFSGRQFSNSRSEMNVSTLELGDSALYLCASSLGSGADTQYFGPGTRLTVL.

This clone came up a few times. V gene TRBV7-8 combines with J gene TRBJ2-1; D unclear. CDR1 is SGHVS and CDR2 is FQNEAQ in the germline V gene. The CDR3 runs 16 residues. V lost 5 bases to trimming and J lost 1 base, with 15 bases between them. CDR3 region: CASSPVLGGSYNEQFF. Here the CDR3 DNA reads TGTGCCAGCAGCCCTGTATTGGGCGGATCCTACAATGAGCAGTTCTTC.